The present TCR beta chain was sequenced within a study of cytomegalovirus exposure and HLA in healthy donors. To note about this clone: Its specificity is unknown.

Researchers ran the PCR with 60 Vbeta and 13 Jbeta primers. Using immunoSEQ multiplex PCR, the repertoire was profiled, and TCRdb retains in-frame clones only, with some absent. The table shows about 38,000 clones, with about nine tenths occurring only once. Overall study results and limits: Earlier results showed most TCR beta V segments being productive about 87% or about 30% of the time.

The CDR3 length is 16 residues. Trimming took 4 bases from V and 7 from J; bases not matched to a gene: 15. CDR1 and CDR2 from the germline V gene are SGHKS and YYEKEE (reference sequence). Sequencing was performed on PBMCs. The chain has TRBV5-5 and TRBJ1-2; TRBD1 aligns across 8 bases. This TCR was sampled from a woman aged 40 to 50 in good health and CMV-seropositive. The CDR3 is CASSPTTQGALGGYTF. The CDR3 DNA reads TGTGCCAGCAGCCCAACCACGCAGGGGGCATTGGGTGGCTACACCTTC.